This TCR beta chain emerged from a study of control samples from healthy donors and cancer patients. Profiling relied on immunoSEQ multiplex PCR, and the TCRdb table lists in-frame clones only, not all of them. Of 110,000 to 150,000 clones listed, about 94% are singletons. CDR1 and CDR2 (germline): KGHDR, SFDVKD. This CDR3 has 14 amino acids. Trimming stripped 7 bases from V and 6 bases from J, with 15 bases between. The sequence came from a man aged 55-75 years with colorectal cancer. The chain joins TRBV24-1 to TRBJ2-1; D tentatively fits TRBD1 or TRBD2 (5 bases each). Sample: PBMCs. The CDR3 loop is CATRTGRRGNEQFF. CDR3 DNA: TGTGCCACCAGGACGGGGCGCCGGGGCAATGAGCAGTTCTTC.